The rows below give T cell receptor beta chains drawn from one sample of a study of shared clonotypes between healthy human individuals. Assay: immunoSEQ multiplex PCR; the TCRdb copy retains only in-frame clones and omits some. The table records over a million clones, about 96% of them present only once. The source material was naive CD4+ T cells sorted from blood. The receptors were gathered from a man between 25 and 39 years old in good health. The conserved cysteine and the conserved F or W are not part of the CDR3 here. Fields, in order: D gene, V gene, J gene, clone size, CDR3 protein. D genes are given only for firm matches. For some rows the clone size is stated as once, few or many, or as a class when expanded; others skip it.

TRBD1,TRBV18,TRBJ2-7,-,ASSTKLAGGMY
-,TRBV10-2,TRBJ2-2,once,ASGAPGELF
-,TRBV7-9,TRBJ1-5,-,ASSLAGSNQPQH
-,TRBV11-2,TRBJ2-1,-,ASSSQGGINEQF
TRBD2,TRBV2,TRBJ2-1,-,ASKVGGGRALREQF
-,TRBV7-8,TRBJ2-7,-,ASSFSTQMRKQY
-,TRBV29-1,TRBJ1-3,-,SGVWGNTIY
-,TRBV7-3,TRBJ1-1,-,ASSSMENTEAF
-,TRBV10-3,TRBJ2-7,-,AISEGSGNYEQY
-,TRBV5-1,TRBJ2-1,-,ASGSGVSYNEQF
TRBD1,TRBV7-6,TRBJ1-5,-,ASSVGTDSNQPQH
-,TRBV7-2,TRBJ1-5,-,ASSFQTSLNQPQH
TRBD1,TRBV19,TRBJ1-5,once,ASNDRGNQPQH
TRBD1,TRBV4-3,TRBJ2-3,-,ASSQLGQGGTDTQY
TRBD2,TRBV2,TRBJ2-5,-,ASRGRVRAGAQETQY
-,TRBV5-1,TRBJ2-1,-,ASSLLSGVYNEQF
-,TRBV19,TRBJ1-2,-,ASSIDLGRNYGYT
TRBD1,TRBV7-9,TRBJ1-2,-,ASSTLDRDYGYT
-,TRBV18,TRBJ1-2,once,ASSPLSRQDNYGYT
TRBD1,TRBV4-1,TRBJ1-2,once,ASSQNPGQGNYGYT
-,TRBV7-2,TRBJ2-1,-,ASSLHLAGSYNEQF
TRBD2,TRBV28,TRBJ2-3,-,ASSLGLAITDTQY
-,TRBV5-1,TRBJ2-5,-,ASSLVGDSETQY
-,TRBV23-1,TRBJ2-7,-,ASSQCRPRELYEQY
-,TRBV9,TRBJ2-5,-,ASSRDLQETQY
TRBD1,TRBV18,TRBJ2-7,once,ASSPGQPYEQY